These 30 T cell receptor beta chains share one sample of origin, sequenced in a study of cytomegalovirus exposure and HLA in healthy donors. The table came from immunoSEQ multiplex PCR; TCRdb's copy has only in-frame clones and leaves some out. The table lists roughly 68,000 clones, roughly 96% of them singletons. The sequenced material came from PBMCs. Source of these receptors: a man between 18 and 29 years old in good health and CMV-seronegative.

The chain employs TRBV18 and TRBJ1-4, with D possibly being TRBD1 (6 bases). CDR1 and CDR2 from the germline V gene are KGHSH and LQKENI. V lost 3 bases and J 5 bases, leaving 13 bases between the germline ends. This CDR3 spans 15 amino acids. In nucleotides, the CDR3 is TGTGCCAGCTCACCTCCACAGGGAGTGAATGAAAAACTGTTTTTT. It yields the protein CASSPPQGVNEKLFF.

The rearrangement links TRBV30 to TRBJ2-7; 7 bases agree with TRBD1. The CDR3 is 13 residues long. J was trimmed by 7 bases and V by 0 bases; bases with no gene match: 6. Looked up from germline, CDR1 is GTSNPN and CDR2 is SVGIG (reference sequence). CDR3: CAWSVQDRLEQYF. The CDR3, as DNA: TGTGCCTGGAGTGTACAGGACAGGCTTGAGCAGTACTTC.

V usage is TRBV4-1 and J usage is TRBJ1-2; TRBD1 matches at 9 bases. From germline, CDR1 is MGHRA and CDR2 YSYEKL. CDR3 length: 15 residues. J was trimmed by 6 bases and V by 1 base; bases with no gene match: 6. Here the CDR3 reads CASSQGDRASDGYTF. CDR3 coding DNA: TGCGCCAGCAGCCAAGGGGACAGGGCTTCAGATGGCTACACCTTC.

The chain carries TRBV2 and TRBJ1-6; D uncertain. This CDR3 has 15 residues. The germline CDR1 and CDR2 sequences are SNHLY and FYNNEI. The V end lost 6 bases, the J end lost 7 bases, and 16 bases lay between the germline ends. CDR3 DNA: TGTGCCAGCAGGCCAACAGTTGAGGGAAATTCACCCCTCCACTTT. Encoded protein: CASRPTVEGNSPLHF.

This chain links TRBV7-9 with TRBJ2-7; 7 positions match TRBD1. The germline V gene has CDR1 SEHNR and CDR2 FQNEAQ (reference sequence). The CDR3 contains 14 residues. The V gene end was trimmed by 6 bases and the J gene end by 2 bases; junction bases not matched to a gene: 7. In nucleotides, the CDR3 is TGTGCCAGCAGTGCCTCGGGACAGCCCTACGAGCAGTACTTC. Translated, it gives CASSASGQPYEQYF.

The J gene is TRBJ1-4, the V gene TRBV29-1; 7 bases are a match to TRBD1. V was pared by 5 bases and J by 5 bases, with 11 bases of the junction left unmatched. Per germline, CDR1 SQVTM and CDR2 ANQGSEA. The CDR3 sequence is 15 residues long. CDR3 residues: CSVSYGQARNEKLFF. In DNA, the CDR3 is TGCAGCGTTTCCTATGGACAGGCTCGAAATGAAAAACTGTTTTTT.

J is TRBJ2-7 and V is TRBV27; TRBD2 matches at 12 bases. Per germline, CDR1 MNHEY and CDR2 SMNVEV (reference sequence). Losses at the gene ends were 6 bases for V and 2 bases for J; bases not matched to a gene: 5. This CDR3 region has 15 residues. CDR3 coding DNA: TGTGCCAGCAGAAGCCGGACTAGCGGGACCTACGAGCAGTACTTC. Translated, it gives CASRSRTSGTYEQYF.

The chain recombines TRBV6-1 with TRBJ1-1; no reliable D call. From germline, CDR1 is MNHNS and CDR2 SASEGT. V lost 2 bases and J lost 6, with 16 bases in between. The CDR3 is 15 residues long. For the CDR3, the DNA is TGTGCCAGCAGTGAAACCACAACCGGGAGCGCTGAAGCTTTCTTT. Residues: CASSETTTGSAEAFF.

This chain uses TRBV6-5 with TRBJ2-7; 7 bases align to TRBD1. V was pared by 5 bases and J by 2 bases, with 3 bases of the junction left unmatched. Germline V gene sequence: CDR1 MNHEY, CDR2 SVGAGI. The CDR3 sequence is 13 residues long. The CDR3 reads CASSTGVTYEQYF. CDR3 bases: TGTGCCAGCAGTACAGGGGTGACCTACGAGCAGTACTTC.

The chain employs TRBV4-1 and TRBJ1-2; D is unclear. The CDR3 is 15 amino acids. Germline V gene data show CDR1 as MGHRA and CDR2 as YSYEKL. V lost 0 bases and J 4 bases, leaving 12 bases between the germline ends. CDR3 sequence reads: CASSQERGASYGYTF. DNA for the CDR3: TGCGCCAGCAGCCAAGAACGGGGTGCCTCCTATGGCTACACCTTC.

The rearrangement joins TRBV6-6 to TRBJ1-1; perhaps TRBD1 as D (5 bases). Trimming removed 2 bases from V and 8 bases from J, with 12 bases in between. CDR1 and CDR2 (germline): MNHNY, SVGAGI (reference sequence). The CDR3 runs 13 residues. CDR3 region: CASSYDLGPEAFF. CDR3 nucleotides: TGTGCCAGCAGTTACGATCTGGGGCCGGAAGCTTTCTTT.

The CDR3 DNA reads TGTGCCAGCAGCTCGGGACTAGCGGGAGACAATGAGCAGTTCTTC. Its protein product is CASSSGLAGDNEQFF. The chain uses TRBV7-3 and TRBJ2-1; 14 bases agree with TRBD2. This CDR3 comprises 15 residues. Germline lookup yields CDR1 SGHTA and CDR2 FQGTGA. V lost 4 bases to trimming and J lost 5 bases; unmatched junction nucleotides: 1.

This chain links TRBV4-2 with TRBJ1-4; TRBD1 might be the D (6 bases). Trimming removed 0 bases from V and 7 bases from J, with 18 bases in between. Germline CDR1 and CDR2: LGHNA and YNFKEQ. This CDR3 has 17 residues. CDR3 amino acids: CASSQDLLRQGPEKLFF. The CDR3 region has the DNA TGTGCCAGCAGCCAAGATCTTCTTCGGCAGGGGCCTGAAAAACTGTTTTTT.

The chain couples TRBV6-6 to TRBJ1-2; 9 bases fit TRBD1. Losses at the gene ends were 7 bases for V and 1 base for J; bases not matched to a gene: 10. The CDR3 is 16 amino acids. CDR1 and CDR2 from the germline V gene are MNHNY and SVGAGI (reference sequence). The CDR3 nucleotides read TGTGCCAGCATTTCACTCGGGACAGGGCATAACTATGGCTACACCTTC. Its translation: CASISLGTGHNYGYTF.

With respect to this clone: The same CDR3 is also encoded by other DNA sequences in this sample. This chain connects TRBV5-1 to TRBJ2-7, with TRBD1 as a possible D gene (5 bases). Germline V gives CDR1 SGHRS, CDR2 YFSETQ. Deletions cut 0 bases from V and 2 bases from J, with 9 bases between. The CDR3 is 14 residues long. Here the CDR3 DNA reads TGCGCCAGCAGCTTGGACAGGTTAACCTACGAGCAGTACTTC. It codes for CASSLDRLTYEQYF. The whole variable domain, filled in from reference TRBV5-1 and TRBJ2-7, reads KAGVTQTPRYLIKTRGQQVTLSCSPISGHRSVSWYQQTPGQGLQFLFEYFSETQRNKGNFPGRFSGRQFSNSRSEMNVSTLELGDSALYLCASSLDRLTYEQYFGPGTRLTVT.

The rearrangement joins TRBV4-2 to TRBJ2-7; D call uncertain. The CDR3 loop spans 12 amino acids. V was clipped by 1 base and J by 5 bases, with 6 bases between them. Germline V gives CDR1 LGHNA, CDR2 YNFKEQ. As DNA, the CDR3 is TGTGCCAGCAGCCAAGGGCTCAACGAGCAGTACTTC. Translation gives CASSQGLNEQYF.

The chain links TRBV27 to TRBJ2-3; possibly TRBD1 for D (5 bases). Germline V gene lookup returns CDR1 MNHEY and CDR2 SMNVEV (reference sequence). The CDR3 loop spans 13 amino acids. V lost 6 bases, J lost 8 bases, and 15 bases lay in between. CDR3 protein: CASRTQGFGTQYF. Written as DNA, the CDR3 is TGTGCCAGCAGAACGCAGGGTTTCGGTACGCAGTATTTT.

This sequence joins TRBV28 and TRBJ1-2; D gene uncertain. The germline gives CDR1 MDHEN, CDR2 SYDVKM. The CDR3 consists of 12 residues. The germline V and J ends were trimmed by 7 bases and 4 bases, with 10 bases remaining between them. The CDR3 region has the DNA TGTGCCAGCACTTCAGGAAGCTATGGCTACACCTTC. It translates to CASTSGSYGYTF.

The J gene is TRBJ2-5, the V gene TRBV6-5, with 7 bases identical to TRBD1. The J call could be wrong; TRBJ2-7 is a better fit for the DNA end. This CDR3 is 14 amino acids long. The germline V gene encodes CDR1 MNHEY and CDR2 SVGAGI. This chain's CDR3 is CASRYIRDSYEQYF. In nucleotides, the CDR3 is TGTGCCAGCAGGTATATACGGGACAGCTACGAGCAGTACTTC.

The V call is TRBV7-9, the J call TRBJ2-7; D unresolved. CDR1 is SEHNR and CDR2 is FQNEAQ in the germline V gene (reference sequence). This CDR3 has 11 amino acids. Trimming pared 5 bases from V and 5 bases from J, leaving 7 bases between. DNA of the CDR3: TGTGCCAGCAGCCCCCAGGACGAGCAGTACTTC. Residues: CASSPQDEQYF.

The CDR3 reads CASSPSGTPNYGYTF. The CDR3 nucleotides are TGTGCCAGCAGCCCATCCGGGACACCTAACTATGGCTACACCTTC. The chain couples TRBV9 to TRBJ1-2; possible D gene TRBD1, 6 bases. Trimming shortened V by 4 bases and J by 0 bases, and 13 bases separated the two germline ends. The V gene's germline CDR1 is SGDLS and CDR2 YYNGEE. This CDR3 spans 15 amino acids.

The chain recombines TRBV27 with TRBJ1-2, with TRBD1 identical over 7 bases. J was trimmed by 4 bases and V by 8 bases; bases with no gene match: 10. The CDR3 loop spans 14 amino acids. Germline CDR1 MNHEY, CDR2 SMNVEV (reference sequence). The CDR3 DNA reads as TGTGCCAGCGGCTCCGGGACAGCTTTCTATGGCTACACCTTC. Its translation: CASGSGTAFYGYTF.

The rearrangement uses TRBV6-5 and TRBJ2-2; 8 bases are shared with TRBD1. In germline, CDR1 is MNHEY, CDR2 SVGAGI. V shed 8 bases, J shed 5 bases, and the junction held 7 bases outside the gene matches. The CDR3 contains 14 residues. The CDR3 DNA reads as TGTGCCAGCGGATCGACAGGGGTGACCGGGGAGCTGTTTTTT. This encodes CASGSTGVTGELFF.

The chain has TRBV28 and TRBJ2-5, with D perhaps matching TRBD2 (6 bases). This CDR3 has 15 amino acids. With 7 bases removed from V and 2 bases from J, the gap between germline ends came to 17 bases. The germline V gene has CDR1 MDHEN and CDR2 SYDVKM. Here the CDR3 DNA reads TGTGCCAGCACGGGGGTGTTTGGGGAACAAGAGACCCAGTACTTC. It yields the protein CASTGVFGEQETQYF.

This clone was observed a single time. CDR3 DNA: TGTGCCAGCAGCGTAGGGGGTCGGGAGGGCACCTACAATGAGCAGTTCTTC. As protein: CASSVGGREGTYNEQFF. The V call is TRBV9, the J call TRBJ2-1, with 8 bases lining up with TRBD2. The CDR3 runs 17 residues. The germline CDR1 and CDR2 sequences are SGDLS and YYNGEE. The V segment lost 0 bases and the J segment 2 bases; nucleotides outside the gene matches: 7.

This chain joins TRBV6-5 and TRBJ1-2; a possible D gene is TRBD1 (6 bases). Germline CDR1 is MNHEY and CDR2 is SVGAGI. This CDR3 has 13 amino acids. V lost 2 bases, J lost 8 bases, and 12 bases lay in between. CDR3 coding DNA: TGTGCCAGCAGTTACCGGGCAGGGGCCGGCTACACCTTC. Translating it yields CASSYRAGAGYTF.

The rearrangement uses TRBV6-1 and TRBJ1-3; tentative D call: TRBD1 (6 bases). The V end lost 6 bases, the J end lost 0 bases, and 9 bases lay between the germline ends. CDR1 and CDR2 (germline): MNHNS, SASEGT. This CDR3 comprises 14 residues. This CDR3 is CASRGQVSGNTIYF. CDR3 DNA: TGTGCCAGCAGGGGACAAGTCTCTGGAAACACCATATATTTT.

This clone was detected once. V usage is TRBV2 and J usage is TRBJ2-2; perhaps TRBD1 as D (6 bases). Germline assignment: CDR1 SNHLY and CDR2 FYNNEI. There are 17 residues in the CDR3. The ends were cut back, 5 bases at V and 4 bases at J, with 20 bases in the middle. The CDR3 region has the DNA TGTGCCAGCAGTCTTTACCCTCCAGGGGATCCCACCGGGGAGCTGTTTTTT. It encodes CASSLYPPGDPTGELFF.

The CDR3 reads CASSLSGQGAVGELFF. The CDR3 DNA sequence: TGTGCCAGCAGCCTATCTGGACAGGGGGCGGTCGGGGAGCTGTTTTTT. This chain connects TRBV28 to TRBJ2-2; 11 positions match TRBD1. The CDR3 is made up of 16 amino acids. In germline, CDR1 is MDHEN, CDR2 SYDVKM. The trim removed 6 bases at V and 7 bases at J, leaving 10 bases unmatched.

The V and J genes are TRBV4-1 and TRBJ1-3, with 7 nucleotides matching TRBD1. Germline V gives CDR1 MGHRA, CDR2 YSYEKL. CDR3 size: 16 residues. V was pared by 0 bases and J by 0 bases, with 2 bases of the junction left unmatched. The CDR3 is CASSQEAGGSGNTIYF. CDR3 sequence (DNA): TGCGCCAGCAGCCAAGAGGCAGGGGGCTCTGGAAACACCATATATTTT.